These 22 T cell receptor beta chains originate from one sample sequenced in a study of regulatory T cells in long-lasting Graves disease. Building the TCR beta libraries relied on iRepertoire HTBI primers, and CDR3 regions underwent Arm-PCR. TCRdb passed the multiplex PCR reads through MiXCR, listing each CDR3 protein once. Of hundreds of thousands of distinct CDR3 sequences listed, around 30% are singletons. The time point is: persistent/refractory GD, antithyroid drugs over 5 years with positive TRAb. Isolated PBMC RNA provided the starting material for the TCR library. Sequenced material: peripheral blood mononuclear cells (PBMCs), taken when the disease was refractory, from a patient treated with antithyroid drugs. Receptor source: a female donor with Graves disease.

V usage is TRBV20-1 and J usage is TRBJ1-1, with 8 bases identical to TRBD1. This CDR3 contains 16 residues. After removal of 1 base from V and 0 bases from J, the junction contained 7 bases not matched to a gene. Germline values: CDR1 DFQATT, CDR2 SNEGSKA (reference sequence). The CDR3 DNA follows: TGCAGTGCTAGAGTCCCCAGACAGGGGATGAACACTGAAGCTTTCTTT. Translated, it gives CSARVPRQGMNTEAFF.

The table lists this clonotype with a few counts. For the CDR3, the DNA is TGTGCCAGCAGGGGGACAGCTCAACGGGAGACCCAGTACTTC. Protein product: CASRGTAQRETQYF. The gene calls are TRBV12-3 or TRBV12-4 and TRBJ2-5; TRBD1 aligns across 7 bases. Trimming removed 6 bases from V and 5 bases from J; junction bases left unmatched: 9. CDR3 length: 14 amino acids.

This chain links TRBV6-1 with TRBJ1-1; D not resolved. The CDR3 runs 13 residues. Germline V gene sequence: CDR1 MNHNS, CDR2 SASEGT. Trimming took off 6 bases at V and 4 bases at J, with 12 bases between the two ends. The CDR3 DNA follows: TGTGCCAGCAGCGGTACGGAGAGCACTGAAGCTTTCTTT. Translation: CASSGTESTEAFF.

This clonotype was seen more than once but under ten times. The rearrangement links TRBV20-1 to TRBJ1-4; maybe TRBD1 (6 bases). The CDR3 runs 14 residues. V dropped 3 bases and J dropped 6 bases, with 14 bases sitting between them. Germline-derived CDR1 and CDR2 are DFQATT and SNEGSKA (reference sequence). The CDR3 reads CSASQGAGDEKLFF. For the CDR3, the DNA is TGCAGTGCTAGCCAGGGAGCAGGGGATGAAAAACTGTTTTTT.

This chain uses TRBV5-1 with TRBJ1-6; TRBD1 matches at 7 bases. Trimming at V came to 4 bases and at J to 0 bases, leaving 10 bases not matched to a gene. The CDR3 totals 18 residues. CDR1 and CDR2 (germline): SGHRS, YFSETQ. The CDR3: CASSTRDSWSSYNSPLHF. CDR3 sequence (DNA): TGCGCCAGCAGCACCCGGGACAGCTGGAGCTCCTATAATTCACCCCTCCACTTT.

The V call is TRBV5-1, the J call TRBJ2-7; TRBD1 aligns across 7 bases. This CDR3 has 16 residues. The ends lost 4 bases at V and 4 bases at J; junction bases unmatched: 14. CDR1 and CDR2 (germline): SGHRS, YFSETQ. The chain's CDR3 is CASSPGQPLQSYEQYF. CDR3 bases: TGCGCCAGCAGCCCGGGACAGCCACTACAGTCATACGAGCAGTACTTC.

V and J are TRBV5-5 and TRBJ1-3, with D unresolved. This CDR3 has 17 amino acids. The V gene lost 3 bases and the J gene lost 0 bases, with 16 bases spanning the gap. From germline, CDR1 is SGHKS and CDR2 YYEKEE (reference sequence). CDR3 region: CASSSDPGLGSGNTIYF. The CDR3 region has the DNA TGTGCCAGCAGCTCAGATCCGGGCCTAGGCTCTGGAAACACCATATATTTT. Using reference TRBV5-5 and TRBJ1-3 for the parts outside the CDR3, the full variable domain is DAGVTQSPTHLIKTRGQQVTLRCSPISGHKSVSWYQQVLGQGPQFIFQYYEKEERGRGNFPDRFSARQFPNYSSELNVNALLLGDSALYLCASSSDPGLGSGNTIYFGEGSWLTVV.

This clonotype was picked up a small number of times. This chain connects TRBV29-1 to TRBJ2-7; 10 bases line up with TRBD2. The germline gives CDR1 SQVTM, CDR2 ANQGSEA. The CDR3 is 16 amino acids. Trimming removed 4 bases from V and 5 bases from J; junction bases left unmatched: 14. CDR3 loop: CSVGGDSSGRTHEQYF. The DNA of the CDR3 is TGCAGCGTTGGAGGGGACTCTAGCGGGAGAACCCACGAGCAGTACTTC.

The chain carries TRBV27 and TRBJ2-3, with D maybe TRBD2 (6 bases). Per germline, CDR1 MNHEY and CDR2 SMNVEV (reference sequence). The CDR3 loop spans 15 amino acids. V was trimmed by 3 bases and J by 1 base, leaving 11 bases between them. Here the CDR3 DNA reads TGTGCCAGCAGTTTGTTAGCGGTCCGCACAGATACGCAGTATTTT. Encoded protein: CASSLLAVRTDTQYF.

There are a few counts of this clonotype. V and J are TRBV5-1 and TRBJ1-1; a possible D gene is TRBD1 (5 bases). The CDR3 sequence is 14 residues long. The V gene lost 4 bases and the J gene lost 5 bases, with 15 bases spanning the gap. Germline loops: CDR1 SGHRS, CDR2 YFSETQ. In DNA form, the CDR3 reads TGCGCCAGCAGCCGGGACGGCGGGGGGACTGAAGCTTTCTTT. This encodes CASSRDGGGTEAFF.

The J gene is TRBJ2-7, the V gene TRBV12-3 or TRBV12-4; 7 bases are shared with TRBD2. V was clipped by 5 bases and J by 9 bases; unmatched bases: 10. The CDR3 extends over 13 amino acids. In DNA, the CDR3 is TGTGCCAGCAGTATTAGGGGCGGGGGAGCGCAGTACTTC. Translating gives CASSIRGGGAQYF.

The chain has TRBV20-1 and TRBJ2-7; D uncertain. V shed 0 bases and J shed 3 bases, with 15 bases lying between them. There are 15 residues in the CDR3. Germline CDR1 is DFQATT and CDR2 is SNEGSKA (reference sequence). This chain's CDR3 is CSARDNGRADYEQYF. The CDR3 DNA is TGCAGTGCTAGAGACAACGGACGAGCCGACTACGAGCAGTACTTC.

This chain uses TRBV12-3 or TRBV12-4 with TRBJ1-2, with 7 bases that match TRBD1. The CDR3 has 14 amino acids. V shed 0 bases and J 7 bases; nucleotides not matched to a gene: 5. CDR3 amino acids: CASSLALRDSGYTF. CDR3 DNA: TGTGCCAGCAGTTTAGCGCTAAGGGACAGTGGCTACACCTTC.

The sample holds a few counts of this clonotype. This chain links TRBV3-1 with TRBJ2-3; D remains unclear. The CDR3 consists of 11 residues. The germline gives CDR1 LGHDT, CDR2 YNNKEL (reference sequence). V was trimmed by 3 bases and J by 6 bases, leaving 4 bases between them. CDR3 nucleotide sequence: TGTGCCAGCAGCCAGTCGGATACGCAGTATTTT. This sequence encodes CASSQSDTQYF.

This clonotype was seen ten or more times. The gene calls are TRBV20-1 and TRBJ2-5, with unresolved D. The CDR3 runs 14 residues. V lost 0 bases and J 2 bases, leaving 10 bases between the germline ends. Germline CDR1 is DFQATT and CDR2 is SNEGSKA (reference sequence). This CDR3 is CSARDTQEQETQYF. CDR3 DNA sequence: TGCAGTGCTAGAGATACTCAGGAACAAGAGACCCAGTACTTC.

This clonotype was detected only a few times. The rearrangement links TRBV20-1 to TRBJ2-7; TRBD1 agrees at 10 bases. Germline trimming cut 3 bases from V and 1 base from J; bases unmatched to any gene: 6. This CDR3 has 15 amino acids. Germline V gene lookup returns CDR1 DFQATT and CDR2 SNEGSKA (reference sequence). In DNA form, the CDR3 reads TGCAGTGCTAGTCCCGGGACAGGGGCGTCCTACGAGCAGTACTTC. Amino acids: CSASPGTGASYEQYF.

This clonotype was seen more than once but under ten times. This sequence joins TRBV30 and TRBJ1-1; D uncertain. With 3 bases removed from V and 2 bases from J, the gap between germline ends came to 16 bases. This CDR3 has 15 amino acids. The germline CDR1 and CDR2 sequences are GTSNPN and SVGIG (reference sequence). CDR3 coding DNA: TGTGCCTGGAGATCGGGCAGACCTTCAAACACTGAAGCTTTCTTT. This gives the protein CAWRSGRPSNTEAFF.

This clonotype was observed a handful of times. This sequence joins TRBV6-1 and TRBJ1-5; TRBD1 matches at 10 bases. V gave up 3 bases and J gave up 7 bases; unmatched junction bases: 18. The CDR3 runs to 19 residues. Germline V gives CDR1 MNHNS, CDR2 SASEGT. The DNA of the CDR3 is TGTGCCAGCAGTGATCCTAACTCCGTCGGGACAGGGGAAGAACAGCCCCAGCATTTT. Protein: CASSDPNSVGTGEEQPQHF.

This clonotype came up many times. This chain links TRBV11-2 with TRBJ2-5, with D maybe TRBD1 (6 bases). Germline assignment: CDR1 SGHAT and CDR2 FQNNGV. V lost 3 bases and J 1 base, leaving 9 bases between the germline ends. The CDR3 covers 14 residues. The CDR3, as DNA: TGTGCCAGCAGCTTGGGACACCCCCAAGAGACCCAGTACTTC. Amino acids: CASSLGHPQETQYF. Combining the CDR3 with reference TRBV11-2 and TRBJ2-5 gives the whole variable domain EAGVAQSPRYKIIEKRQSVAFWCNPISGHATLYWYQQILGQGPKLLIQFQNNGVVDDSQLPKDRFSAERLKGVDSTLKIQPAKLEDSAVYLCASSLGHPQETQYFGPGTRLLVL.

This chain connects TRBV6-1 to TRBJ2-4; the D gene is possibly TRBD2 (6 bases). The CDR3 is made up of 15 amino acids. Germline lookup yields CDR1 MNHNS and CDR2 SASEGT. V lost 5 bases to trimming and J lost 0 bases, with 11 bases between them. The CDR3 nucleotides are TGTGCCAGCAGTCGGGGCGGGATAGCCAAAAACATTCAGTACTTC. Its translation: CASSRGGIAKNIQYF.

The chain employs TRBV2 and TRBJ1-2; 8 nucleotides align to TRBD1. The junction had 5 bases not matched to a gene; V was cut back by 3 bases and J by 14 bases. CDR1 SNHLY and CDR2 FYNNEI come from the germline V gene. The CDR3 loop spans 11 amino acids. The CDR3 is CASSDLTGATF. The CDR3 bases are TGTGCCAGCAGTGACTTGACAGGGGCTACCTTC.

The chain is built from TRBV20-1 and TRBJ1-1; D ambiguous. Per the germline V gene, CDR1 is DFQATT and CDR2 is SNEGSKA (reference sequence). The CDR3 is 13 residues long. Trimming left V 0 bases short and J 4 bases short, with 9 bases between. This CDR3 is CSARDLEGTEAFF. CDR3 DNA: TGCAGTGCTAGAGATCTAGAGGGCACTGAAGCTTTCTTT.